What follows are 10 T cell receptor beta chains derived from one specimen sequenced in a study of early T cells in non-severe SARS-CoV-2 infection. TCRdb ran MiXCR on the 5' RACE reads and lists one entry per CDR3 protein. The sample holds about 97,000 distinct CDR3 sequences; 11% are singletons and the top ten take around 4.8%. Sequences were derived from whole blood, sampled at baseline. These receptors were taken from an adult who was a healthcare worker with PCR-confirmed SARS-CoV-2 infection or an uninfected control (not recorded which).

This clonotype has a handful of counts. The V and J genes are TRBV19 and TRBJ2-1; D tentatively reads TRBD1 or TRBD2 (5 bases each). This CDR3 is 12 amino acids long. V was trimmed by 3 bases and J by 7 bases, leaving 7 bases between them. Germline CDR1 reads LNHDA; CDR2 reads SQIVND (reference sequence). CDR3 sequence (DNA): TGTGCCAGTAGTATCGGGGCGAATGAGCAGTTCTTC. It yields the protein CASSIGANEQFF. Variable domain in full (rest from reference TRBV19 and TRBJ2-1): DGGITQSPKYLFRKEGQNVTLSCEQNLNHDAMYWYRQDPGQGLRLIYYSQIVNDFQKGDIAEGYSVSREKKESFPLTVTSAQKNPTAFYLCASSIGANEQFFGPGTRLTVL.

Ten or more counts support this clonotype. The gene calls are TRBV20-1 and TRBJ1-4; 12 nucleotides line up with TRBD1. From germline, CDR1 is DFQATT and CDR2 SNEGSKA (reference sequence). Trimming cost V 1 base and J 7 bases; bases outside gene matches: 4. This CDR3 has 15 residues. CDR3 sequence reads: CSARGPGQGAEKLFF. The CDR3 nucleotides read TGCAGTGCTAGAGGGCCGGGACAGGGGGCTGAAAAACTGTTTTTT.

This clonotype was seen a few times. The CDR3 sequence is CASSFSGDPRETQYF. The CDR3 DNA reads as TGTGCCAGCAGCTTTTCAGGGGACCCCAGAGAGACCCAGTACTTC. This chain connects TRBV5-4 to TRBJ2-5; D is perhaps TRBD1 (6 bases). The V end lost 2 bases, the J end lost 4 bases, and 15 bases lay between the germline ends. CDR1 and CDR2 from the germline V gene are SGHNT and YYREEE (reference sequence). The CDR3 runs to 15 residues.

J is TRBJ2-2 and V is TRBV19; 15 positions match TRBD2. The junction had 8 bases not matched to a gene; V was cut back by 5 bases and J by 7 bases. This CDR3 is 17 amino acids long. CDR1 and CDR2 (germline): LNHDA, SQIVND (reference sequence). This CDR3 is CASSGGTSGRTSGELFF. The CDR3 DNA follows: TGTGCCAGTAGTGGAGGGACTAGCGGGAGGACGAGCGGGGAGCTGTTTTTT. Looking up the rest from reference TRBV19 and TRBJ2-2 gives the full variable domain: DGGITQSPKYLFRKEGQNVTLSCEQNLNHDAMYWYRQDPGQGLRLIYYSQIVNDFQKGDIAEGYSVSREKKESFPLTVTSAQKNPTAFYLCASSGGTSGRTSGELFFGEGSRLTVL.

This clonotype was seen only a few times. The CDR3 reads CASSPVLGDQPQHF. Written as DNA, the CDR3 is TGTGCCAGCAGCCCCGTGTTGGGGGATCAGCCCCAGCATTTT. The rearrangement links TRBV5-5 to TRBJ1-5, with D possibly matching TRBD1 (5 bases). Looked up from germline, CDR1 is SGHKS and CDR2 is YYEKEE (reference sequence). CDR3 length: 14 amino acids. Trimming pared 4 bases from V and 5 bases from J, leaving 13 bases between. The variable domain in full, completed from reference TRBV5-5 and TRBJ1-5, reads DAGVTQSPTHLIKTRGQQVTLRCSPISGHKSVSWYQQVLGQGPQFIFQYYEKEERGRGNFPDRFSARQFPNYSSELNVNALLLGDSALYLCASSPVLGDQPQHFGDGTRLSIL.

This clonotype was seen a handful of times. The rearrangement joins TRBV3-1 to TRBJ2-7; D gene ambiguous. Germline CDR1 LGHDT, CDR2 YNNKEL (reference sequence). Trimming removed 3 bases from V and 4 bases from J, with 4 bases in between. CDR3 length: 11 amino acids. The CDR3 DNA is TGTGCCAGCAGCCACGGTTACGAGCAGTACTTC. This gives the protein CASSHGYEQYF.

This clonotype was counted a few times. CDR3 in DNA: TGTGCCAGCAGCCTACAGACAGGGCAAGAGACCCAGTACTTC. Translation: CASSLQTGQETQYF. This chain uses TRBV3-1 with TRBJ2-5, with 7 bases identical to TRBD1. The germline CDR1 and CDR2 sequences are LGHDT and YNNKEL (reference sequence). The CDR3 loop spans 14 amino acids. V shed 4 bases and J 2 bases; nucleotides not matched to a gene: 4.

This clonotype was picked up a small number of times. This chain uses TRBV5-1 with TRBJ2-3, with 8 bases fitting TRBD2. Germline CDR1 reads SGHRS; CDR2 reads YFSETQ. The CDR3 loop spans 14 amino acids. The ends lost 2 bases at V and 4 bases at J; junction bases unmatched: 3. The CDR3 nucleotides are TGCGCCAGCAGCTTTAGGACTAGCCCAGATACGCAGTATTTT. Translated, it gives CASSFRTSPDTQYF.

The chain is built from TRBV12-3 or TRBV12-4 and TRBJ2-7, with no clear D. This CDR3 comprises 15 residues. Trimming shortened V by 0 bases and J by 0 bases, and 9 bases separated the two germline ends. In DNA, the CDR3 is TGTGCCAGCAGTTTAGCGGAAGGGTTCTCCTACGAGCAGTACTTC. It encodes CASSLAEGFSYEQYF.

This chain links TRBV6-6 with TRBJ1-6; D remains ambiguous. V dropped 5 bases and J dropped 7 bases, with 12 bases sitting between them. Germline lookup yields CDR1 MNHNY and CDR2 SVGAGI (reference sequence). This CDR3 contains 14 residues. CDR3 DNA sequence: TGTGCCAGCAGTCGAGGACCGACGAATTCACCCCTCCACTTT. As protein: CASSRGPTNSPLHF.